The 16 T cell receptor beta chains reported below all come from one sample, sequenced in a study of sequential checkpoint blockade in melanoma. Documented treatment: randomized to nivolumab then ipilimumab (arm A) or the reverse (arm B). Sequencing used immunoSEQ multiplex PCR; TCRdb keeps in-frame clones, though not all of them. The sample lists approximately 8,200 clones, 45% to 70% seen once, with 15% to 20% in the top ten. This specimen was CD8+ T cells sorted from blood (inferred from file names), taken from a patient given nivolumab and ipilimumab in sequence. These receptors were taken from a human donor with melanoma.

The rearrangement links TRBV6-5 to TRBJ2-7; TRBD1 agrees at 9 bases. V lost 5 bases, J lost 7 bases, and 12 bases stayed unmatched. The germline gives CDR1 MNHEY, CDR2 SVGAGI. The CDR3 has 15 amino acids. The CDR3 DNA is TGTGCCAGCAGTAACAAAGGACAGGGGTTGAGGGAGCAGTACTTC. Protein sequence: CASSNKGQGLREQYF.

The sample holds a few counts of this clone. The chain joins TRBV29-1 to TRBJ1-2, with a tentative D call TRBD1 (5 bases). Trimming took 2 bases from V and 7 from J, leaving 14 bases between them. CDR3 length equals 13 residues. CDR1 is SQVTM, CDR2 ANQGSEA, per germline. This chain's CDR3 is CSVETGGPGGYTF. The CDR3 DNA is TGCAGCGTTGAAACCGGGGGACCCGGTGGCTACACCTTC.

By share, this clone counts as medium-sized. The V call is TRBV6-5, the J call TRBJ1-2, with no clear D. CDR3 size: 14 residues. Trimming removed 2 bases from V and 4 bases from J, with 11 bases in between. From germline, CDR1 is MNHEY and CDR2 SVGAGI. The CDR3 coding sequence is TGTGCCAGCAGTTACGCGGGAAGTGCCTATGGCTACACCTTC. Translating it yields CASSYAGSAYGYTF.

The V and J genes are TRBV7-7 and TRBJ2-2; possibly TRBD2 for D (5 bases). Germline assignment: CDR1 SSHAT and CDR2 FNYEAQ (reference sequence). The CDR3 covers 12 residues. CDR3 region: CAVGVNTGELFF. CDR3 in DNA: TGTGCTGTCGGGGTGAACACCGGGGAGCTGTTTTTT.

CDR3: CASSQVPGLAYEQYF. In DNA form, the CDR3 reads TGCGCCAGCAGCCAAGTCCCGGGACTGGCCTACGAGCAGTACTTC. The J gene is TRBJ2-7, the V gene TRBV4-1; the D gene is possibly TRBD2 (6 bases). This CDR3 region has 15 residues. The germline V and J ends were trimmed by 1 base and 2 bases, with 12 bases remaining between them. Looked up from germline, CDR1 is MGHRA and CDR2 is YSYEKL.

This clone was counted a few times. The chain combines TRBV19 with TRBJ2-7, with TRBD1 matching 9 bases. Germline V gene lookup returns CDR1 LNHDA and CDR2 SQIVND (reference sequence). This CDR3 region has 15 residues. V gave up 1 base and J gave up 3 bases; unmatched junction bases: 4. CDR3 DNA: TGTGCCAGTAGTATAGGGACAGGGGTACGCTACGAGCAGTACTTC. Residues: CASSIGTGVRYEQYF.

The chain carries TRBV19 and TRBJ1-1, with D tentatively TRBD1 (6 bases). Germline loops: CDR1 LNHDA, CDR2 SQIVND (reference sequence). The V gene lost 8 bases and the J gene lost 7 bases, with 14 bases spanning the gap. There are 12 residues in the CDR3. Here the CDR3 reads CASGTGHDEAFF. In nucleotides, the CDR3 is TGTGCCAGTGGAACGGGACATGATGAAGCTTTCTTT. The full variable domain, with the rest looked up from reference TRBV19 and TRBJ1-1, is DGGITQSPKYLFRKEGQNVTLSCEQNLNHDAMYWYRQDPGQGLRLIYYSQIVNDFQKGDIAEGYSVSREKKESFPLTVTSAQKNPTAFYLCASGTGHDEAFFGQGTRLTVV.

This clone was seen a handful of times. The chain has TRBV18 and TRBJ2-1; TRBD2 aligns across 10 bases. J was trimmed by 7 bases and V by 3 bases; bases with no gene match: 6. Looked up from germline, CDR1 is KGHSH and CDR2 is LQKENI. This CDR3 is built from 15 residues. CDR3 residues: CASSPSAGGSNEQFF. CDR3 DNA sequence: TGTGCCAGCTCACCTTCAGCGGGGGGGTCGAATGAGCAGTTCTTC.

This CDR3 is CASSLLGDRGYGYTF. The CDR3 region has the DNA TGTGCCAGCAGTCTATTGGGCGACAGGGGATATGGCTACACCTTC. This chain links TRBV6-5 with TRBJ1-2; 8 nucleotides agree with TRBD1. CDR1 and CDR2 from the germline V gene are MNHEY and SVGAGI. V lost 5 bases to trimming and J lost 5 bases; unmatched junction nucleotides: 10. The CDR3 loop spans 15 amino acids.

The CDR3 nucleotides are TGTGCCAGTAGTACTAGTAGGGGCACTGAAGCTTTCTTT. It translates to CASSTSRGTEAFF. The chain is built from TRBV19 and TRBJ1-1; D is perhaps TRBD1 (5 bases). CDR1 and CDR2 from the germline V gene are LNHDA and SQIVND (reference sequence). V was pared by 4 bases and J by 4 bases, with 10 bases between. The CDR3 runs to 13 residues.

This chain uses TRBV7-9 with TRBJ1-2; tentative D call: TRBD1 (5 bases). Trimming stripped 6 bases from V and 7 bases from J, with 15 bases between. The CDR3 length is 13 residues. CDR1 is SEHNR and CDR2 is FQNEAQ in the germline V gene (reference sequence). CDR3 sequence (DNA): TGTGCCAGCAGGGCCCGGGACTACTTTGGCTACACCTTC. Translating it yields CASRARDYFGYTF.

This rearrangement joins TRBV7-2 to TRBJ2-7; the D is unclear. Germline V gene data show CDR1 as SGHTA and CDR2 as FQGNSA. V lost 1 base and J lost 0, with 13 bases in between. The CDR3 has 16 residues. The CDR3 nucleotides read TGTGCCAGCAGCTTAGGGCAAAGCAGGCCCTCCTACGAGCAGTACTTC. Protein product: CASSLGQSRPSYEQYF.

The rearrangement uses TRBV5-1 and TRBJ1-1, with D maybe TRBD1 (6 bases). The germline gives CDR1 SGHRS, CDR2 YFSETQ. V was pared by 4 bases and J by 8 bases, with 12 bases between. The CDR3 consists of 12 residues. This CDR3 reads CASSPLGAEAFF. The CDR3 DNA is TGCGCCAGCAGCCCTCTGGGGGCCGAAGCTTTCTTT.

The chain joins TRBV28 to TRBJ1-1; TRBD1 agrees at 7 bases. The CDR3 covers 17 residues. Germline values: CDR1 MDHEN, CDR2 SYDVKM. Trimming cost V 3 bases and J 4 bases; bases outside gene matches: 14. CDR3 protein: CASSFSRPRGPGTEAFF. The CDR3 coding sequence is TGTGCCAGCAGTTTCTCCCGTCCGAGGGGGCCCGGCACTGAAGCTTTCTTT.

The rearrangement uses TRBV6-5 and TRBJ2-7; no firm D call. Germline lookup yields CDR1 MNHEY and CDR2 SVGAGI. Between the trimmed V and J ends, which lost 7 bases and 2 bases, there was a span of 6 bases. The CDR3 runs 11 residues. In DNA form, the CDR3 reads TGTGCCAGCATCGACACCTACGAGCAGTACTTC. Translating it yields CASIDTYEQYF.

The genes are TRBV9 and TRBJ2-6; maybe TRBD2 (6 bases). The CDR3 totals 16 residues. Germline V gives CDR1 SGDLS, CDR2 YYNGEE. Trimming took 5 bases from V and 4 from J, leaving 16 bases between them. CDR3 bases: TGTGCCAGCAGGCGTGGGGTTGCGGGAGGGGCCAACGTCCTGACTTTC. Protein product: CASRRGVAGGANVLTF.